What follows are 10 T cell receptor beta chains derived from one specimen sequenced in a study of shared clonotypes between healthy human individuals. Repertoires were generated with immunoSEQ multiplex PCR, while TCRdb's copy carries only in-frame clones and drops some. The sample records around 600,000 clones, 95% to 98% being singletons. Naive CD8 cells were CD45RO-negative, positively selected for CCR7, excluding terminally differentiated effector memory CD45RA+ cells. Sequences were obtained from naive CD8+ T cells sorted from blood. All receptors come from a man younger than 45 in good health.

This rearrangement joins TRBV7-9 to TRBJ2-7, with D perhaps matching TRBD2 (6 bases). Between the trimmed V and J ends, which lost 0 bases and 5 bases, there was a span of 17 bases. This CDR3 comprises 16 residues. Looked up from germline, CDR1 is SEHNR and CDR2 is FQNEAQ (reference sequence). CDR3 DNA: TGTGCCAGCAGCTTAGCGCGGGAAAGGAACTACCACGAGCAGTACTTC. Amino acids: CASSLARERNYHEQYF.

This chain links TRBV11-2 with TRBJ2-1; 11 positions agree with TRBD2. The CDR3 runs to 16 residues. The germline CDR1 and CDR2 sequences are SGHAT and FQNNGV. After removal of 4 bases from V and 8 bases from J, the junction contained 10 bases not matched to a gene. CDR3 DNA: TGTGCCAGCAGCTCTGGGACTAGCGGTCCCTGGCATGAGCAGTTCTTC. This gives the protein CASSSGTSGPWHEQFF. Drawing the rest from reference TRBV11-2 and TRBJ2-1, the complete variable domain is EAGVAQSPRYKIIEKRQSVAFWCNPISGHATLYWYQQILGQGPKLLIQFQNNGVVDDSQLPKDRFSAERLKGVDSTLKIQPAKLEDSAVYLCASSSGTSGPWHEQFFGPGTRLTVL.

The CDR3 sequence is CASSSRTGTTGYNEQFF. CDR3 in DNA: TGTGCCAGCAGTTCCCGTACCGGGACTACCGGTTACAATGAGCAGTTCTTC. The chain couples TRBV28 to TRBJ2-1; the match to TRBD2 covers 7 bases. V was clipped by 4 bases and J by 4 bases; unmatched bases: 13. From germline, CDR1 is MDHEN and CDR2 SYDVKM. There are 17 residues in the CDR3.

DNA of the CDR3: TGTGCCAGCAGCCACCCTCCCGAGGGTAGCAATCAGCCCCAGCATTTT. This codes for CASSHPPEGSNQPQHF. The genes are TRBV28 and TRBJ1-5; D unresolved. Trimming left V 6 bases short and J 0 bases short, with 15 bases between. Germline values: CDR1 MDHEN, CDR2 SYDVKM. The CDR3 consists of 16 residues.

The chain carries TRBV7-9 and TRBJ2-7; D may be TRBD2 (5 bases). The CDR3 totals 15 residues. Trimming pared 5 bases from V and 3 bases from J, leaving 17 bases between. CDR1 and CDR2 from the germline V gene are SEHNR and FQNEAQ (reference sequence). The CDR3 sequence is CASSRPEGLDYEQYF. As DNA, the CDR3 is TGTGCCAGCAGCCGACCTGAGGGATTGGACTACGAGCAGTACTTC.

This rearrangement joins TRBV11-2 to TRBJ2-2; 10 bases map to TRBD1. The V segment lost 8 bases and the J segment 5 bases; nucleotides outside the gene matches: 8. This CDR3 spans 15 amino acids. Germline V CDR1 and CDR2: SGHAT, FQNNGV. In DNA form, the CDR3 reads TGTGCCAGCGGATGGGGGACAGGGGTTACCGGGGAGCTGTTTTTT. Protein product: CASGWGTGVTGELFF.

CDR3 coding DNA: TGTGCCTGGAAGGGAAAGGATTATAGCAATCAGCCCCAGCATTTT. This gives the protein CAWKGKDYSNQPQHF. This chain joins TRBV30 and TRBJ1-5; D is unclear. CDR3 length: 15 residues. Germline V gene data show CDR1 as GTSNPN and CDR2 as SVGIG (reference sequence). The germline V and J ends were trimmed by 4 bases and 0 bases, with 13 bases remaining between them.

This sequence joins TRBV18 and TRBJ2-7; 9 positions agree with TRBD1. Per germline, CDR1 KGHSH and CDR2 LQKENI. The CDR3 has 17 residues. V gave up 6 bases and J gave up 7 bases; unmatched junction bases: 19. The CDR3 region has the DNA TGTGCCAGCTCTCGCCGGGACAGGGATCCATCTTTTGAGGAGCAGTACTTC. Translated, it gives CASSRRDRDPSFEEQYF.

The rearrangement links TRBV6-4 to TRBJ1-5; D is possibly TRBD1 (5 bases). Germline V gene sequence: CDR1 MRHNA, CDR2 SNTAGT. V lost 6 bases to trimming and J lost 4 bases, with 7 bases between them. The CDR3 contains 12 residues. The CDR3 bases are TGTGCCAGCAGGGGGGGGAATCAGCCCCAGCATTTT. It is translated as CASRGGNQPQHF.

The chain has TRBV28 and TRBJ1-2, with D perhaps TRBD1 (5 bases). CDR3 length equals 14 residues. V was trimmed by 5 bases and J by 7 bases, leaving 17 bases between them. CDR1 and CDR2 from the germline V gene are MDHEN and SYDVKM. The CDR3 DNA follows: TGTGCCAGCAGTCAAAAACCCAGGGACTCTGGCTACACCTTC. Residues: CASSQKPRDSGYTF.